The TCR beta chain described here comes from a study of T-cell reconstitution after alpha-beta-depleted transplantation in children. This sample's TCRbeta library carried unique molecular identifier barcodes. TCRdb reprocessed the PCR reads with MiXCR, giving one entry per CDR3 protein. The sample carries under 400,000 distinct CDR3 sequences, more than 20% recorded once. Broader study findings: Surviving recipient cells, namely T cells and thymic progenitors, were the source of high day-60 TCRbeta diversity in some patients. At one year after transplant, newly produced T cells mostly accounted for T-cell counts and diversity. Several hundred graft clones that had expanded were reportedly the source of alpha-beta T cells about two months after transplant.

Per germline, CDR1 SGHRS and CDR2 YFSETQ. This CDR3 contains 15 residues. Details on this clonotype: Its antigen is undetermined. Being one base from a much bigger clone, this may be a read error.

The sample here was PBMCs, mostly from graft donor cells, taken 180 days after TCRalphabeta/CD19-depleted stem cell transplant. The TCR comes from a male patient younger than 18 who had a stem cell transplant for acute lymphoblastic leukemia, so the T cells may come from the graft donor. This chain joins TRBV5-1 and TRBJ2-1; D is possibly TRBD1 (6 bases). The CDR3 coding sequence is TGCGCCAGCAGCCACCAACAGGGCCCCTACCATGAGCAGTTCTTC. This gives the protein CASSHQQGPYHEQFF.